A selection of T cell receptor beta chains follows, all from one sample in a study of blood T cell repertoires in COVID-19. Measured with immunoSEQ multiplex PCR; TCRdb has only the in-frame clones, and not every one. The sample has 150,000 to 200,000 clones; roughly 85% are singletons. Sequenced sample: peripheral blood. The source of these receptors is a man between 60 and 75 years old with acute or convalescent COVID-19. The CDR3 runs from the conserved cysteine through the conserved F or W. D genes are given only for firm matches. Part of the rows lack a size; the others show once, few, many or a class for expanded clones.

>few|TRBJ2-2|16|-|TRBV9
TGTGCCAGCAGCCCACGGGCGGGGCCAAACACCGGGGAGCTGTTTTTT
CASSPRAGPNTGELFF
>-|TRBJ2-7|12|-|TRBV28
TGTGCCATCCAATCCCCGGGCTACGAGCAGTACTTC
CAIQSPGYEQYF
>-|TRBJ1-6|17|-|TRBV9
TGTGCCAGCAGCGTAGGCCAGGGTAGAACCTATAATTCACCCCTCCACTTT
CASSVGQGRTYNSPLHF
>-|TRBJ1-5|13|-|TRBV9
TGTGCCAGCAGCGGGAGTCCTCATCAGCCCCAGCATTTT
CASSGSPHQPQHF
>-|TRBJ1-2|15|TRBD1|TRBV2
TGTGCCAGCAGGGCGGACATCAGGGGGAACTATGGCTACACCTTC
CASRADIRGNYGYTF
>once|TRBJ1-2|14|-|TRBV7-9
TGTGCCAGCAGCCCCTGGGGGACAAACTATGGCTACACCTTC
CASSPWGTNYGYTF
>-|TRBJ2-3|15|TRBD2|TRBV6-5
TGTGCCAGCAGCCCCGGACTAGCGGGCACAGATACGCAGTATTTT
CASSPGLAGTDTQYF
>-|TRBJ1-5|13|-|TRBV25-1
TGTGCCAGCTCAGGGCTCAGCAATCAGCCCCAGCATTTT
CASSGLSNQPQHF
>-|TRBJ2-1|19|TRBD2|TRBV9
TGTGCCAGCAGCGCGGACCCCCACCTAGCGGGTAGGATCTACAATGAGCAGTTCTTC
CASSADPHLAGRIYNEQFF
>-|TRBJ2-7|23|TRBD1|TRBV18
TGTGCCAGCTCACCATCGTTTGGCGAAGTCGGAGACAGGGGGCGGAAGAGCTCCTACGAGCAGTACTTC
CASSPSFGEVGDRGRKSSYEQYF
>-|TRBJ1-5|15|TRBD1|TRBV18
TGTGCCAGCTCAAGGGACAGGGCGTACAATCAGCCCCAGCATTTT
CASSRDRAYNQPQHF
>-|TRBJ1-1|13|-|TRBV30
TGTGCCTGGAGTGTCGGGGGGAACACTGAAGCTTTCTTT
CAWSVGGNTEAFF
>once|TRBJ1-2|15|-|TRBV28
TGTGCCAGCAGTCCAGAAGCAGGCCTTAACTATGGCTACACCTTC
CASSPEAGLNYGYTF
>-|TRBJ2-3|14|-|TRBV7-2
TGTGCCAGCAGCTTAGCGGGAGGCCTGGATACGCAGTATTTT
CASSLAGGLDTQYF
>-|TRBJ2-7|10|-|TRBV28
TGCGCCAGCAATGGTCGGGAGCAGTACTTC
CASNGREQYF